This is a list of T cell receptor beta chains from one sample in a study of T cells in Graves' hyperthyroidism and ophthalmopathy. One entry per CDR3 protein results from TCRdb running MiXCR on the multiplex PCR reads. Altogether 480,000 or so distinct CDR3 sequences are present, approximately 15% being singletons, with the ten largest covering 15% to 20%. The sample was blood. Receptors originate from a woman aged 18-35 years with Graves' hyperthyroidism. Each CDR3 is given with its conserved first and last residue. A D gene is named only where the DNA matches it firmly. Where a row states a size, it is once, few, many or the class of an expanded clone; other rows omit it.

clone_size j_call v_call d_call cdr3_length cdr3_nt cdr3_aa
many TRBJ2-7 TRBV5-1 - 13 TGCGCCAGCAGCTTTAGCGGTTACTACGAGCAGTACTTC CASSFSGYYEQYF
many TRBJ2-7 TRBV10-1 - 14 TGCGCCAGCAGTGACGCGGGACTTACCTACGAGCAGTACTTC CASSDAGLTYEQYF
many TRBJ1-5 TRBV9 - 13 TGTGCCAGCAGCGTAGCCGTGAACCAGCCCCAGCATTTT CASSVAVNQPQHF
many TRBJ2-7 TRBV3-1 - 13 TGTGCCAGCAGCCCAAACAGGGTCCACGAGCAGTACTTC CASSPNRVHEQYF
many TRBJ1-2 TRBV24-1 - 14 TGTGCCACCAGTGATTTGCAACTGAACTATGGCTACACCTTC CATSDLQLNYGYTF
- TRBJ1-1 TRBV10-1 - 14 TGCGCCAGCAGTGAGTCCGGGGGTCGTACTGAAGCTTTCTTT CASSESGGRTEAFF
- TRBJ2-3 TRBV19 - 14 TGTGCCAGTAGGCCACCCGTAGGTACAGATACGCAGTATTTT CASRPPVGTDTQYF
few TRBJ2-2 TRBV7-3 - 13 TGTGCCACCGGCGCAGAGAACACCGGGGAGCTGTTTTTT CATGAENTGELFF
few TRBJ2-1 TRBV4-1 - 18 TGCGCCAGCAGCCGAGTATTGAGGCCACTAACCTCCTACAATGAGCAGTTCTTC CASSRVLRPLTSYNEQFF
many TRBJ2-6 TRBV7-2 - 13 TGTGCCAGCAGCTTAGCGCGCGGGAACGTCCTGACTTTC CASSLARGNVLTF
many TRBJ2-5 TRBV12-3/TRBV12-4 - 13 TGTGCCAGCAGTATGAGGGTTGGAGAGACCCAGTACTTC CASSMRVGETQYF
few TRBJ2-5 TRBV11-2 - 16 TGTGCCAGCAGCGGCTTACTAGGGGTAAACCAAGAGACCCAGTACTTC CASSGLLGVNQETQYF
many TRBJ2-4 TRBV30 - 15 TGTGCCTGGAGTGGCGATAGCTCGGCCAAAAACATTCAGTACTTC CAWSGDSSAKNIQYF
many TRBJ2-1 TRBV27 - 14 TGTGCCAGCAGTTTATCTTCTTATAGAGATGAGCAGTTCTTC CASSLSSYRDEQFF
many TRBJ2-1 TRBV7-2 - 15 TGTGCCAGCAGCCCCGGTGGATCTACCTACAATGAGCAGTTCTTC CASSPGGSTYNEQFF
few TRBJ2-7 TRBV24-1 - 16 TGTGCCACCAGTGATTCGTGGGGTAGGGCCCCCTACGAGCAGTACTTC CATSDSWGRAPYEQYF
many TRBJ2-6 TRBV24-1 - 16 TGTGCCACCAGTGGTCCACAAACCTCTGGGGCCAACGTCCTGACTTTC CATSGPQTSGANVLTF
many TRBJ2-3 TRBV18 - 19 TGTGCCAGCTCACCCATCGTAGCTCAAGGGCAGATCGACACAGATACGCAGTATTTT CASSPIVAQGQIDTDTQYF
many TRBJ2-7 TRBV24-1 - 14 TGTGCCACCAGTGACCCTACAGTTTCCTACGAGCAGTACTTC CATSDPTVSYEQYF
many TRBJ2-1 TRBV11-2 - 16 TGTGCCAGCAGCTTCCGGGGGACCAGCTCCTACAATGAGCAGTTCTTC CASSFRGTSSYNEQFF
many TRBJ1-2 TRBV3-1 TRBD1 14 TGTGCCAGCAGCGTACAGGGGTTCACTTATGGCTACACCTTC CASSVQGFTYGYTF
- TRBJ1-5 TRBV7-3 - 15 TGTGCCAGCAGCTTAGGGGGCAGGAAGGATCAGCCCCAGCATTTT CASSLGGRKDQPQHF
many TRBJ1-5 TRBV7-2 - 15 TGTGCCAGCAGCTTGATGGGTGGGACGATTCAGCCCCAGCATTTT CASSLMGGTIQPQHF
many TRBJ1-2 TRBV11-2 - 16 TGTGCCAGCAGCCTAGAACAGGGAGTTAGCCTCTATGGCTACACCTTC CASSLEQGVSLYGYTF
many TRBJ2-3 TRBV12-3/TRBV12-4 - 13 TGTGCCAGCAGCCGGGACTTCACAGATACGCAGTATTTT CASSRDFTDTQYF
many TRBJ2-3 TRBV24-1 TRBD1 16 TGTGCCACCAGTGCTCCGGGACAGACCTCCACAGATACGCAGTATTTT CATSAPGQTSTDTQYF
many TRBJ2-3 TRBV25-1 TRBD2 13 TGTGCCAGCGGACTAGCGGGAGACGATACGCAGTATTTT CASGLAGDDTQYF
many TRBJ1-1 TRBV5-8 TRBD1 15 TGTGCCAGCAGCTTGGTGGACAGGATGAACACTGAAGCTTTCTTT CASSLVDRMNTEAFF
many TRBJ1-5 TRBV7-9 - 14 TGTGCCAGCAGCTTCCAAACTCAGGTCCAGCCCCAGCATTTT CASSFQTQVQPQHF
many TRBJ2-7 TRBV6-1 - 16 TGTGCCAGCAGGAAGAAGTTAGCGGTCCGGGCCTACGAGCAGTACTTC CASRKKLAVRAYEQYF
- TRBJ2-3 TRBV4-1 - 14 TGCGCCAGCAGCCCGCGGGGTGGGACAGATACGCAGTATTTT CASSPRGGTDTQYF
many TRBJ1-2 TRBV27 - 15 TGTGCCAGCAGTTCCGAAAGCTGGGAAGGGTATGGCTACACCTTC CASSSESWEGYGYTF
many TRBJ1-4 TRBV20-1 TRBD1 13 TGCAGTGCTGCCGGGACAGGGGGTGAAAAACTGTTTTTT CSAAGTGGEKLFF
- TRBJ2-7 TRBV6-1 TRBD2 12 TGTGCCAGCACCGGGGGGACCTACGAGCAGTACTTC CASTGGTYEQYF
few TRBJ2-2 TRBV29-1 - 14 TGCAGCGTTGACTTCGGGACCAACACCGGGGAGCTGTTTTTT CSVDFGTNTGELFF
few TRBJ1-3 TRBV12-3/TRBV12-4 - 14 TGTGCCAGTCAAAGACAGTCCTCTGGAAACACCATATATTTT CASQRQSSGNTIYF